Sequencing of this T cell receptor (beta chain) was carried out in a study of technical replicates of blood from several donors. Sequenced by immunoSEQ multiplex PCR; TCRdb stores in-frame clones only, minus some. This table holds 75,000 to 100,000 clones, around nine tenths found once. In germline, CDR1 is SGDLS, CDR2 YYNGEE. The V and J ends lost 2 bases and 0 bases respectively, with 8 bases between them. This CDR3 comprises 14 residues. Source material: T cells isolated from PBMCs. The V call is TRBV9, the J call TRBJ1-1; weak D call: TRBD1 (6 bases). The sequence was collected from a human donor in good health. The CDR3 spells CASSVDSMNTEAFF. The CDR3 bases are TGTGCCAGCAGCGTGGACAGCATGAACACTGAAGCTTTCTTT.